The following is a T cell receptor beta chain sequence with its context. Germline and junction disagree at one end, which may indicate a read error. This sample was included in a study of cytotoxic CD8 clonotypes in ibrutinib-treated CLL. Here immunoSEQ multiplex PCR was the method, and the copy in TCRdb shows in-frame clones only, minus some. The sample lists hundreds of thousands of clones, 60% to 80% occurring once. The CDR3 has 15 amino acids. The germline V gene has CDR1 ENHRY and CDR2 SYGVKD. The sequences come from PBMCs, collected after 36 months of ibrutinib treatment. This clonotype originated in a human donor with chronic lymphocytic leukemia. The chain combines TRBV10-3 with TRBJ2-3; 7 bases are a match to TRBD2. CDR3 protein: CATGPRASGTDTQYF. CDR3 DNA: TGTGCCACCGGCCCGCGGGCTAGCGGCACCGATACGCAGTATTTT.